This entry lists 25 T cell receptor beta chains sequenced from one sample in a study of T cells expressing NK-cell markers. TCRdb reprocessed the 5' RACE reads and keeps a single row for each CDR3 protein, giving no DNA. The sample holds over 200,000 distinct CDR3 sequences. Sequenced material: blood T cells: a sorted CD56 or NKG2C T cell subset, CD4+ or CD8+ T cells, or bulk PBMC T cells (not recorded which). These receptors originate from a man aged 18 to 30 in good health.

This chain uses TRBV5-6 with TRBJ2-1; the D gene TCRdb calls, TRBD2, cannot be checked with no DNA. Germline assignment: CDR1 SGHDT and CDR2 YYEEEE. The CDR3 consists of 17 residues. This CDR3 is CASSSLSSGKSYNEQFF.

This rearrangement joins TRBV20-1 to TRBJ1-1; no DNA is available, so the TRBD1 call from TCRdb remains unchecked. The germline V gene has CDR1 DFQATT and CDR2 SNEGSKA (reference sequence). This CDR3 is 15 amino acids long. This CDR3 reads CSARGQGDMNTEAFF.

The genes are TRBV19 and TRBJ1-5; TCRdb selects TRBD1, and the lack of DNA leaves this call unchecked. The CDR3 length is 15 residues. CDR1 LNHDA and CDR2 SQIVND come from the germline V gene (reference sequence). The CDR3 sequence: CASSSEGIGNQPQHF.

J is TRBJ2-7 and V is TRBV20-1; TCRdb names TRBD2, which stays unverified in the absence of DNA. This CDR3 comprises 12 residues. Per germline, CDR1 DFQATT and CDR2 SNEGSKA (reference sequence). CDR3 sequence: CSPRGGTYEQYF.

This chain joins TRBV4-2 and TRBJ2-5. Per the germline V gene, CDR1 is LGHNA and CDR2 is YNFKEQ. The CDR3 extends over 14 amino acids. CDR3 protein: CASSQALAVETQYF.

V gene TRBV12-3 or TRBV12-4 combines with J gene TRBJ1-3; TCRdb gives TRBD1 as the D gene, but with no DNA this cannot be confirmed. The CDR3 length is 16 residues. The CDR3 protein is CASSHRTGASGNTIYF.

The chain links TRBV20-1 to TRBJ2-5; TCRdb reports TRBD2, a call that lacks DNA to check it against. Germline CDR1 and CDR2: DFQATT and SNEGSKA (reference sequence). There are 15 residues in the CDR3. CDR3 protein: CSARIDLRQGETQYF.

The chain couples TRBV7-2 to TRBJ2-3. Germline-derived CDR1 and CDR2 are SGHTA and FQGNSA. This CDR3 is built from 11 residues. The CDR3 is CASLKTDTQYF.

The rearrangement links TRBV11-3 to TRBJ2-2; the D gene TCRdb calls, TRBD1, cannot be checked with no DNA. The CDR3 length is 16 residues. Germline lookup yields CDR1 SGHNT and CDR2 YENEEA. The CDR3 protein is CASSRGRQGWAGELFF.

V is TRBV7-8 and J is TRBJ2-3; without DNA, the TCRdb call of TRBD1 cannot be checked. The germline CDR1 and CDR2 sequences are SGHVS and FQNEAQ. CDR3 length equals 15 residues. CDR3 amino acids: CASSFAGGGTDTQYF. The whole variable domain, remainder taken from reference TRBV7-8 and TRBJ2-3, is GAGVSQSPRYKVAKRGQDVALRCDPISGHVSLFWYQQALGQGPEFLTYFQNEAQLDKSGLPSDRFFAERPEGSVSTLKIQRTQQEDSAVYLCASSFAGGGTDTQYFGPGTRLTVL.

This chain joins TRBV20-1 and TRBJ1-5; the D call of TRBD1 rests on TCRdb alone, since no DNA is present to check it. Germline V CDR1 and CDR2: DFQATT, SNEGSKA (reference sequence). The CDR3 spans 16 residues. The CDR3 loop is CSASRGTPLRNQPQHF.

The rearrangement links TRBV20-1 to TRBJ2-3; the TCRdb D gene call, TRBD1, has no DNA to confirm it. The germline CDR1 and CDR2 sequences are DFQATT and SNEGSKA (reference sequence). The CDR3 spans 14 residues. This CDR3 reads CSARDPRGMDTQYF.

The chain combines TRBV7-6 with TRBJ2-1; TCRdb's D call of TRBD1 is untestable without DNA. Germline CDR1 is SGHVS and CDR2 is FNYEAQ. The CDR3 covers 13 residues. CDR3 protein: CASSLVEGAEQFF.

This sequence joins TRBV12-3 or TRBV12-4 and TRBJ2-1; the D gene TCRdb calls, TRBD2, cannot be checked with no DNA. The CDR3 spans 13 residues. The CDR3: CASSPGLYNEQFF.

The chain employs TRBV10-3 and TRBJ2-5; TCRdb's D call, TRBD2, is unchecked because there is no DNA. The CDR3 spans 16 residues. The germline V gene encodes CDR1 ENHRY and CDR2 SYGVKD. The chain's CDR3 is CAISEWGLAGAETQYF.

The V and J genes are TRBV12-3 or TRBV12-4 and TRBJ1-6. This CDR3 region has 12 residues. This chain's CDR3 is CASSLLASPLHF.

This chain joins TRBV5-1 and TRBJ1-1. CDR1 and CDR2 (germline): SGHRS, YFSETQ. CDR3 length equals 14 residues. The CDR3 loop reads CASSFTGKNTEAFF.

The genes are TRBV10-3 and TRBJ2-2; the TCRdb call, TRBD1, lacks DNA for checking. CDR3 size: 16 residues. Germline V gives CDR1 ENHRY, CDR2 SYGVKD. CDR3 protein: CATAGTGGSNTGELFF.

V is TRBV12-3 or TRBV12-4 and J is TRBJ2-7; TCRdb gives TRBD2 as the D gene, but with no DNA this cannot be confirmed. There are 13 residues in the CDR3. The CDR3 spells CASRGRASEEQYF.

The chain employs TRBV20-1 and TRBJ2-1; TCRdb selects TRBD1, and the lack of DNA leaves this call unchecked. CDR1 is DFQATT, CDR2 SNEGSKA, per germline (reference sequence). The CDR3 sequence is 13 residues long. This chain's CDR3 is CSASEGQGSYQFF.

The rearrangement joins TRBV12-3 or TRBV12-4 to TRBJ2-5; TCRdb's D call of TRBD1 is untestable without DNA. This CDR3 has 16 amino acids. CDR3 sequence reads: CASSSGTGRIQETQYF.

CDR3 sequence reads: CASSWTGEGEKLFF. V gene TRBV12-3 or TRBV12-4 combines with J gene TRBJ1-4; lacking DNA, the TRBD1 call made by TCRdb goes unchecked. CDR3 length equals 14 residues.

This chain connects TRBV14 to TRBJ2-4. CDR1 is SGHDN and CDR2 is FVKESK in the germline V gene. This CDR3 has 13 amino acids. CDR3 sequence reads: CASSLRTKNIQYF.

V is TRBV5-1 and J is TRBJ2-1; TCRdb designates TRBD2, a call that cannot be tested without DNA. CDR1 and CDR2 (germline): SGHRS, YFSETQ. This CDR3 has 15 residues. The CDR3 spells CASSPGLAGSGEQFF.

This rearrangement joins TRBV11-2 to TRBJ1-2. The CDR3 extends over 12 amino acids. Looked up from germline, CDR1 is SGHAT and CDR2 is FQNNGV. This CDR3 is CASSSYNYGYTF. Together with reference TRBV11-2 and TRBJ1-2, the CDR3 gives the full variable domain: EAGVAQSPRYKIIEKRQSVAFWCNPISGHATLYWYQQILGQGPKLLIQFQNNGVVDDSQLPKDRFSAERLKGVDSTLKIQPAKLEDSAVYLCASSSYNYGYTFGSGTRLTVV.